This TCR beta chain was observed in a study of cytomegalovirus exposure and HLA in healthy donors. Looking at the study overall: T cells numbering approximately 170 million yielded roughly 120 million unique TCR beta sequences in an earlier analysis. Whole-study results and caveats: Several V segments, TRBV6-2 and TRBV6-3 among them, could not be told apart and were dropped.

With respect to this clone: Its target is unknown.

The PCR employed 60 Vbeta primers together with 13 Jbeta primers. TCRdb's copy holds only in-frame clones and misses some; the assay was immunoSEQ multiplex PCR. The repertoire holds fewer than 250,000 clones, with 60% to 80% as singletons. Germline loops: CDR1 SGHRS, CDR2 YFSETQ. The V end lost 2 bases, the J end lost 0 bases, and 14 bases lay between the germline ends. CDR3 size: 16 residues. V and J are TRBV5-1 and TRBJ1-1; D is perhaps TRBD1 (6 bases). The sequence derives from a woman in her 30s in good health and CMV-seropositive. Material: PBMCs. The CDR3 spells CASSLHTGYMNTEAFF. The CDR3 bases are TGCGCCAGCAGCTTACACACAGGGTATATGAACACTGAAGCTTTCTTT. The full variable domain, in which reference TRBV5-1 and TRBJ1-1 provide the parts outside the CDR3, is KAGVTQTPRYLIKTRGQQVTLSCSPISGHRSVSWYQQTPGQGLQFLFEYFSETQRNKGNFPGRFSGRQFSNSRSEMNVSTLELGDSALYLCASSLHTGYMNTEAFFGQGTRLTVV.